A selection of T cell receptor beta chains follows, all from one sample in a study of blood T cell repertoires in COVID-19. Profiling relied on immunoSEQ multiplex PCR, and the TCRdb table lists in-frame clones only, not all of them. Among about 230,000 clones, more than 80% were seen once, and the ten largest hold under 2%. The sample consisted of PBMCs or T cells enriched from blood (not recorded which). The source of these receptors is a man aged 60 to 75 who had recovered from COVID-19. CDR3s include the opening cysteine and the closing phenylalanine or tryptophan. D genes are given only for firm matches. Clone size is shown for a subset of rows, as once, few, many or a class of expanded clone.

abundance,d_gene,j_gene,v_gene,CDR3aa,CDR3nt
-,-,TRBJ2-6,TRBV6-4,CASTLDSSGANVLTF,TGTGCCAGCACCCTCGACAGCTCTGGGGCCAACGTCCTGACTTTC
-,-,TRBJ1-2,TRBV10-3,CATREGDYGYTF,TGTGCCACCCGGGAGGGGGATTATGGCTACACCTTC
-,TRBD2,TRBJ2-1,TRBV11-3,CASSLAGGTYNEQFF,TGTGCCAGCAGCTTGGCGGGGGGGACATACAATGAGCAGTTCTTC
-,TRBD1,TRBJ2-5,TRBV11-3,CASSNTRTGGAETQYF,TGTGCCAGCAGCAATACAAGGACAGGGGGCGCAGAGACCCAGTACTTC
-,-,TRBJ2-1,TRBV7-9,CAQSMEGEARDEQFF,TGTGCCCAATCCATGGAAGGGGAGGCTCGGGATGAGCAGTTCTTC
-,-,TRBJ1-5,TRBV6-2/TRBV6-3,CASSYGSLGSQDQPQHF,TGTGCCAGCAGTTACGGATCTTTGGGCTCCCAAGATCAGCCCCAGCATTTT
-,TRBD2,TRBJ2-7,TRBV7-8,CASSLGEGSSYEQYF,TGTGCCAGCAGCTTAGGGGAGGGGAGCTCCTACGAGCAGTACTTC
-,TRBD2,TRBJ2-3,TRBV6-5,CASSYRAGATKDTQYF,TGTGCCAGCAGTTACCGGGCGGGAGCCACGAAGGATACGCAGTATTTT
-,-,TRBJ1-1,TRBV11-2,CASSFKGENTEAFF,TGTGCCAGCAGCTTCAAGGGGGAGAACACTGAAGCTTTCTTT
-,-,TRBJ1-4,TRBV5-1,CASSLGGVKLFF,TGCGCCAGCAGCTTGGGCGGGGTAAAACTGTTTTTT
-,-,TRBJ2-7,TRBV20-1,CSASRLVNEQYF,TGCAGTGCTAGTCGGCTAGTTAACGAGCAGTACTTC
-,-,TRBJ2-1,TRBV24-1,CATSDFRGSSYNEQFF,TGTGCCACCAGTGATTTTCGGGGGAGCTCCTACAATGAGCAGTTCTTC
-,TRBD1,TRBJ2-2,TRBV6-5,CASSRGITGELFF,TGTGCCAGCAGCAGGGGGATCACCGGGGAGCTGTTTTTT
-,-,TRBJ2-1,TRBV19,CASSIRGFSYNEQFF,TGTGCCAGTAGTATTCGGGGTTTCTCCTACAATGAGCAGTTCTTC
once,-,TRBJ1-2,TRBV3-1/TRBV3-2,CASSQKGREGYTF,TGTGCCAGCAGCCAAAAGGGGCGAGAGGGCTACACCTTC
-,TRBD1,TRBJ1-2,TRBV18,CASSPAGQGALGYTF,TGTGCCAGCTCACCAGCGGGACAGGGGGCGCTTGGCTACACCTTC
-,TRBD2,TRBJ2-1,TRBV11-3,CASSSGTSGFNEQFF,TGTGCCAGCAGCTCCGGGACTAGCGGGTTCAATGAGCAGTTCTTC
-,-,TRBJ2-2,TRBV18,CASSPRSVVTGELFF,TGTGCCAGCTCACCACGGTCGGTTGTGACCGGGGAGCTGTTTTTT